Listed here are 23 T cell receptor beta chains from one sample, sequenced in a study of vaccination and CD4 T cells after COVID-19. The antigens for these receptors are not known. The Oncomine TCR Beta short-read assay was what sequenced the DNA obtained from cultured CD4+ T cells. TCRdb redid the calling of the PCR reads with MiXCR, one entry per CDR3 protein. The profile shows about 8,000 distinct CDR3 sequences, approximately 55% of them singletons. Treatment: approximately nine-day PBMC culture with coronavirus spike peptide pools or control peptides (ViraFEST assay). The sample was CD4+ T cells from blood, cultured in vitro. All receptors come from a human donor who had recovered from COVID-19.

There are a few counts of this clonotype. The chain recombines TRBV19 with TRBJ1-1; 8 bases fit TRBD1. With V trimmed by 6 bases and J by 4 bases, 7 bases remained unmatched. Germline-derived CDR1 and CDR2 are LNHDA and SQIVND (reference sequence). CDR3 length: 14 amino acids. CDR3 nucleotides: TGTGCCAGTAGAATGCAGGGGGCTGGCACTGAAGCTTTCTTT. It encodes CASRMQGAGTEAFF.

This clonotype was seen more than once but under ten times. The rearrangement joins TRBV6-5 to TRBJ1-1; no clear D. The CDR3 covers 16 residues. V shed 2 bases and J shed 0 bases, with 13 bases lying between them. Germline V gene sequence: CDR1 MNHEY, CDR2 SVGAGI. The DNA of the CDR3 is TGTGCCAGCAGTTACAGGCGGTTCTCTATGAACACTGAAGCTTTCTTT. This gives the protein CASSYRRFSMNTEAFF.

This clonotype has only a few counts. CDR3 nucleotide sequence: TGTGCCAGCAGCTGGTTCCCGGGGGGTGCAGATACGCAGTATTTT. As protein: CASSWFPGGADTQYF. The chain combines TRBV7-2 with TRBJ2-3; 7 bases fit TRBD2. The CDR3 totals 15 residues. Trimming removed 4 bases from V and 4 bases from J; junction bases left unmatched: 8. Germline V gives CDR1 SGHTA, CDR2 FQGNSA.

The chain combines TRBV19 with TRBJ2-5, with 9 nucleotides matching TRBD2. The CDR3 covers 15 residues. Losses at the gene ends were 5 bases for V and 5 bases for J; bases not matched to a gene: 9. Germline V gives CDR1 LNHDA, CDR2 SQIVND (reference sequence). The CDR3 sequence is CASSGHAGGPETQYF. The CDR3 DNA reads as TGTGCCAGTAGTGGCCACGCGGGGGGGCCTGAGACCCAGTACTTC.

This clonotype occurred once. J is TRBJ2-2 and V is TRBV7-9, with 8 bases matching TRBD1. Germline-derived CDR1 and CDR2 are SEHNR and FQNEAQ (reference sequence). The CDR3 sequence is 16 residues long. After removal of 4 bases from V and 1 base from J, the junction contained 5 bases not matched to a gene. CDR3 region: CASSSSGTGNTGELFF. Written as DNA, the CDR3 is TGTGCCAGCAGCTCCTCCGGGACAGGGAACACCGGGGAGCTGTTTTTT.

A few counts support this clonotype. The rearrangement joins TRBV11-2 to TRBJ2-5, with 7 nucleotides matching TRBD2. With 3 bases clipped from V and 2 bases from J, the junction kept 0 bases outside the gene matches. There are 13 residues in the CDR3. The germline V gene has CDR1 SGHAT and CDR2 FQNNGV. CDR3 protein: CASSLGGQETQYF. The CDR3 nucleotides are TGTGCCAGCAGCTTGGGAGGGCAAGAGACCCAGTACTTC.

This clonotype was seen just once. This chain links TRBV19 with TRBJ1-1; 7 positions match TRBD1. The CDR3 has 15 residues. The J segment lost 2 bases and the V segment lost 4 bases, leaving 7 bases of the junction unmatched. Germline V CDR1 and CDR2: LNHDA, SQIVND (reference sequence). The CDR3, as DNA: TGTGCCAGTAGTACCGAGGGGGCGCGAAACACTGAAGCTTTCTTT. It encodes CASSTEGARNTEAFF. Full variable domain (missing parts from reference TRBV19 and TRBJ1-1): DGGITQSPKYLFRKEGQNVTLSCEQNLNHDAMYWYRQDPGQGLRLIYYSQIVNDFQKGDIAEGYSVSREKKESFPLTVTSAQKNPTAFYLCASSTEGARNTEAFFGQGTRLTVV.

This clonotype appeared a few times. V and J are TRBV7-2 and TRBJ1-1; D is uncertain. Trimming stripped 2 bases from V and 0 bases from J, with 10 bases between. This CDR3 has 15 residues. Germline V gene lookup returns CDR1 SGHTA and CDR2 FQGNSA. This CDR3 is CASSLQVVVNTEAFF. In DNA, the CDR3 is TGTGCCAGCAGCTTACAGGTCGTTGTGAACACTGAAGCTTTCTTT.

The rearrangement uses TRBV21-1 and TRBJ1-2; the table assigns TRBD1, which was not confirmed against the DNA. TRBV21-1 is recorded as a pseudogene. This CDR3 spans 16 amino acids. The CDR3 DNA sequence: TGTGCCAGCAGCACCCCCGCGCGGTCGGGGGCTCCTGGCTACACCTTC. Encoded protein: CASSTPARSGAPGYTF.

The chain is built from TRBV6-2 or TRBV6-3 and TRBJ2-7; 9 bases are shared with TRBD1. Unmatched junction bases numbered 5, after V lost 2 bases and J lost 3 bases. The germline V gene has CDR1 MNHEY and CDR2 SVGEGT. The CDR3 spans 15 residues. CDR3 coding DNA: TGTGCCAGCAGTTACGGGACAGGGACTTTCTACGAGCAGTACTTC. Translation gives CASSYGTGTFYEQYF.

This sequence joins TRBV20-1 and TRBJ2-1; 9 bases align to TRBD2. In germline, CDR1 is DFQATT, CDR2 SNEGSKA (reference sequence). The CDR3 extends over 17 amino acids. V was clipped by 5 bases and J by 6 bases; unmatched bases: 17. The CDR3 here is CSAQPQVAGAFSNEQFF. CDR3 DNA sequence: TGCAGTGCTCAACCCCAAGTAGCGGGAGCCTTTAGCAATGAGCAGTTCTTC.

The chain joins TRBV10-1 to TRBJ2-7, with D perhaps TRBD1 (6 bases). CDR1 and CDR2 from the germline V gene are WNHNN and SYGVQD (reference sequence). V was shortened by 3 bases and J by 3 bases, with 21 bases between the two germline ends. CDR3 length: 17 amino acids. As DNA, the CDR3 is TGCGCCAGCAGTGAATCCTCCCTTGGAAGGGGGTACTACGAGCAGTACTTC. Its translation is CASSESSLGRGYYEQYF.

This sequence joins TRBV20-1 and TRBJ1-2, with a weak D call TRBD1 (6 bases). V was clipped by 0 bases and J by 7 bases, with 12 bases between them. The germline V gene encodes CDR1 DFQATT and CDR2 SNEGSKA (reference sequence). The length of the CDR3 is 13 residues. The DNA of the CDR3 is TGCAGTGCTAGAGAGGGGGGGCACTCTGGCTACACCTTC. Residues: CSAREGGHSGYTF.

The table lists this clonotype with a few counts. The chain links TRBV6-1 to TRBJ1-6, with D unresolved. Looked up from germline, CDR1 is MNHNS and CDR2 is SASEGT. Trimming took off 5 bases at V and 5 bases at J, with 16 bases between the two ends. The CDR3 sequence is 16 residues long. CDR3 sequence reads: CASSQYLAANNSPLHF. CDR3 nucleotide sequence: TGTGCCAGCAGTCAATACCTGGCAGCAAATAATTCACCCCTCCACTTT.

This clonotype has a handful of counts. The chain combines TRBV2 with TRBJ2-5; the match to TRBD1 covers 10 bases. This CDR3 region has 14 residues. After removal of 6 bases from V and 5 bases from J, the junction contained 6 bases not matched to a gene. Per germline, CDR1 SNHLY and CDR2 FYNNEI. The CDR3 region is CASRRTGGLETQYF. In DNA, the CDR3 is TGTGCCAGCAGGAGGACAGGGGGGTTGGAGACCCAGTACTTC.

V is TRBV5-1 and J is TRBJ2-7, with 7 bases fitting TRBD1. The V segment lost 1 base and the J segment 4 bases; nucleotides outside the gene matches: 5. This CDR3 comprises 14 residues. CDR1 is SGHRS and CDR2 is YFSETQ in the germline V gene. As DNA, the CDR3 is TGCGCCAGCAGCTTGAGGGACAGAATTTACGAGCAGTACTTC. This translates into CASSLRDRIYEQYF.

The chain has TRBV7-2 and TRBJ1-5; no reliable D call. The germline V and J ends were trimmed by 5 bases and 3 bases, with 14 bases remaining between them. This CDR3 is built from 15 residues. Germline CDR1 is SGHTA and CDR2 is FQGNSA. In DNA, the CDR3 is TGTGCCAGCAGCCCCGGCGCGCAGTCCAATCAGCCCCAGCATTTT. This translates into CASSPGAQSNQPQHF.

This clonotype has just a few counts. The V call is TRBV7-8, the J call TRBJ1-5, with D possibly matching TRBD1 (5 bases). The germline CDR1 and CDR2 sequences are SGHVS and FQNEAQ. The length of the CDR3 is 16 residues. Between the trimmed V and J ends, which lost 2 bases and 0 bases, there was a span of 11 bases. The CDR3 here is CASSLLGRTSNQPQHF. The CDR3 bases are TGTGCCAGCAGCTTACTGGGACGGACTAGCAATCAGCCCCAGCATTTT.

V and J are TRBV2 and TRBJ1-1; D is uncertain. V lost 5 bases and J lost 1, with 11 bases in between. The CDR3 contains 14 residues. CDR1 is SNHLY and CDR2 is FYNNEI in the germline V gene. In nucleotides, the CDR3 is TGTGCCAGCAGTTTCGGACCCGAGAACACTGAAGCTTTCTTT. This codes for CASSFGPENTEAFF.

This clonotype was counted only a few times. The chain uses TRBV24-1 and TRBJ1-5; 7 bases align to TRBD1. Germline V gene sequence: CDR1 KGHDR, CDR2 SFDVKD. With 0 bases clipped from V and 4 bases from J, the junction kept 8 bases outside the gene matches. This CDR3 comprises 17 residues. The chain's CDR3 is CATSDLLLAGGNQPQHF. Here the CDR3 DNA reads TGTGCCACCAGTGATTTGCTTCTGGCAGGGGGAAATCAGCCCCAGCATTTT.

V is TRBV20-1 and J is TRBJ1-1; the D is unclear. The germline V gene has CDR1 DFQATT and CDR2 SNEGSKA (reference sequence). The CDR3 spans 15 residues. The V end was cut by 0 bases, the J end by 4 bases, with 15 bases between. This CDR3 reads CSARENRARGTEAFF. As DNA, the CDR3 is TGCAGTGCTAGAGAGAACCGAGCGAGAGGCACTGAAGCTTTCTTT.

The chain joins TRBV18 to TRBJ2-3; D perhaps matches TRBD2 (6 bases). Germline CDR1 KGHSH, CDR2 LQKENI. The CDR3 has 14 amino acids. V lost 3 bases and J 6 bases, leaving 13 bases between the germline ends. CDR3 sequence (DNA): TGTGCCAGCTCACCGCCTAGCGCCAGGGATACGCAGTATTTT. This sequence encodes CASSPPSARDTQYF.

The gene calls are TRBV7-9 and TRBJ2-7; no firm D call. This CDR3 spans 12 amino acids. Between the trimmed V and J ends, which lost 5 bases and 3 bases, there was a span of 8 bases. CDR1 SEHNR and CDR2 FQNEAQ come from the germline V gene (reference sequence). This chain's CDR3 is CASSLTNYEQYF. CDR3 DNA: TGTGCCAGCAGCCTAACGAACTACGAGCAGTACTTC.